This T cell receptor beta chain appears in the sequencing data of a study of blood T cell repertoires in COVID-19. This table comes from immunoSEQ multiplex PCR, and its TCRdb copy is limited to in-frame clones, with some not included. The sample carries 250,000 or so clones, 70% to 90% recorded once. V dropped 6 bases and J dropped 8 bases, with 16 bases sitting between them. This CDR3 region has 13 residues. Germline CDR1 is MNHEY and CDR2 is SVGAGI. This clonotype originated in a woman aged 60 to 75 with COVID-19, enrolled during active disease. The specimen was peripheral blood. The chain combines TRBV6-5 with TRBJ1-2, with D perhaps matching TRBD1 (5 bases). The CDR3 coding sequence is TGTGCCAGCAGACCCTACGGGGGGGGAGGCTACACCTTC. It encodes CASRPYGGGGYTF.